This TCR beta chain was captured by sequencing in a study of identical twins. TCRdb re-called the 5' RACE reads through MiXCR, storing one row per CDR3 protein. The sample has approximately 490,000 distinct CDR3 sequences; around 22% are singletons. There are a few counts of this clonotype. These data were likewise used in another study, on yellow fever vaccine responses in identical twins.

The receptor was isolated from a woman aged 18-35 years in good health. The specimen was CD4+ T cells sorted from blood.

The CDR3 DNA reads TGCAGCGTCACTAGCGATCCACCTCTCGTAGAGCAGTTCTTC. Encoded protein: CSVTSDPPLVEQFF. The genes are TRBV29-1 and TRBJ2-1; 7 nucleotides match TRBD2. Germline assignment: CDR1 SQVTM and CDR2 ANQGSEA. The CDR3 has 14 residues. V trimming: 6 bases; J trimming: 10 bases; junction bases outside the gene matches: 15.